This T cell receptor beta chain was captured by sequencing in a study of cytomegalovirus exposure and HLA in healthy donors. Study-level background: Early on, a data release was issued that held roughly 80 million unique TCRs from HLA-typed donors.

Trimming shortened V by 6 bases and J by 4 bases, and 15 bases separated the two germline ends. The CDR3 loop spans 14 amino acids. CDR1 and CDR2 (germline): MNHNS, SASEGT. PCR primers comprised 60 Vbeta and 13 Jbeta primers. Assay: immunoSEQ multiplex PCR; the TCRdb copy retains only in-frame clones and omits some. The data contain hundreds of thousands of clones, 70% to 90% of them singletons. Sequencing was done on a sample of PBMCs. The chain couples TRBV6-1 to TRBJ1-2; D remains ambiguous. The clonotype comes from a young man in good health and CMV-seronegative. This chain's CDR3 is CASSSTPSGYGYTF. The CDR3 DNA is TGTGCCAGCAGCTCGACACCCTCCGGCTATGGCTACACCTTC.